The clone carrying this T cell receptor (beta chain) was picked up many times. What it binds is not known. This entry is derived from a study of T-cell memory formation after mild COVID-19. Broader study findings: There was no confirmation that second-wave clones peaking on day 37 were SARS-CoV-2 specific.

Germline V gives CDR1 SNHLY, CDR2 FYNNEI. V gave up 6 bases and J gave up 5 bases; unmatched junction bases: 7. CDR3 length: 15 residues. Constant-segment primers served in 5'RACE that generated TCR alpha and TCR beta cDNA libraries bearing sample barcodes and UMIs. TCRdb re-called the 5' RACE reads through MiXCR, storing one row per CDR3 protein. The data hold 110,000 or so distinct CDR3 sequences, with about 20% observed a single time. The receptor was derived from a man younger than 35 who had mild COVID-19 (a few samples of this study predate the infection). Cell type and time point are not known. The rearrangement uses TRBV2 and TRBJ2-5; 12 bases fit TRBD1. The sequenced material came from PBMCs or a T cell subset sorted from them (not recorded which). CDR3 protein: CASRTGTGGVETQYF. For the CDR3, the DNA is TGTGCCAGCAGAACCGGGACAGGGGGCGTGGAGACCCAGTACTTC.